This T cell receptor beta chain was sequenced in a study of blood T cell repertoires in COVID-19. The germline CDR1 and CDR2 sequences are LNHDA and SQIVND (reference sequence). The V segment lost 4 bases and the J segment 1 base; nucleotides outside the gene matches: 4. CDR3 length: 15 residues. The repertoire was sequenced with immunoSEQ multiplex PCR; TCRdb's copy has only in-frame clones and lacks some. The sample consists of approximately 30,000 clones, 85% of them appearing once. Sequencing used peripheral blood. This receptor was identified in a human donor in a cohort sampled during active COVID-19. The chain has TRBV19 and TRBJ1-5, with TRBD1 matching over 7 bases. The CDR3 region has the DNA TGTGCCAGTAGTAGGCGACAGGGAAGCAATCAGCCCCAGCATTTT. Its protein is CASSRRQGSNQPQHF. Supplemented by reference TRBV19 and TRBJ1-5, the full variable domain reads DGGITQSPKYLFRKEGQNVTLSCEQNLNHDAMYWYRQDPGQGLRLIYYSQIVNDFQKGDIAEGYSVSREKKESFPLTVTSAQKNPTAFYLCASSRRQGSNQPQHFGDGTRLSIL.